This is a list of T cell receptor beta chains from one sample in a study of cytomegalovirus exposure and HLA in healthy donors. Method: immunoSEQ multiplex PCR; TCRdb's copy keeps in-frame clones and lacks some. In the table there are 90,000 or so clones, around four fifths of which are singletons. Sequenced material: PBMCs. Source of these receptors: a woman aged 40 to 50 in good health and CMV-seronegative. Each CDR3 is given with its conserved first and last residue. A D gene is named only where the DNA matches it firmly. Rows give clone size only sometimes, using once, few, many, or a class for an expanded clone.

few	TRBJ2-3	TRBD2	TRBV28	CASSTQDLTSGGPDTQYF	TGTGCCAGCAGTACCCAAGATCTCACTAGCGGGGGCCCGGATACGCAGTATTTT
.	TRBJ2-5	.	TRBV5-1	CASSRQLQETQYF	TGCGCCAGCAGCCGACAGCTCCAAGAGACCCAGTACTTC
.	TRBJ1-2	TRBD1	TRBV19	CASVGTGQGDYGYTF	TGTGCCAGTGTCGGGACGGGACAGGGAGACTATGGCTACACCTTC
.	TRBJ2-5	.	TRBV5-4	CASSTGQTPGGEETQYF	TGTGCCAGCAGCACCGGACAAACGCCGGGGGGCGAGGAGACCCAGTACTTC
.	TRBJ1-2	.	TRBV4-2	CASSQVPQGGGYTF	TGTGCCAGCAGCCAAGTCCCCCAAGGGGGTGGCTACACCTTC
.	TRBJ1-2	.	TRBV7-2	CASSFGQNNYGYTF	TGTGCCAGCAGCTTTGGGCAGAATAACTATGGCTACACCTTC
many	TRBJ1-2	.	TRBV28	CASSPGGALGAF	TGTGCCAGCAGTCCGGGAGGGGCCCTCGGGGCCTTC
.	TRBJ2-3	TRBD2	TRBV9	CASSALPSGRIDTQYF	TGTGCCAGCAGCGCACTCCCTAGCGGGAGGATAGATACGCAGTATTTT
.	TRBJ2-1	.	TRBV7-9	CASSLAGHKENEQFF	TGTGCCAGCAGCTTAGCGGGACATAAGGAAAATGAGCAGTTCTTC
.	TRBJ1-3	.	TRBV11-2	CASSLSNSRLSGNTIYF	TGTGCCAGCAGCCTATCCAACTCCCGCCTCTCTGGAAACACCATATATTTT
.	TRBJ1-5	.	TRBV14	CASSQTGYQPQHF	TGTGCCAGCAGCCAAACAGGGTACCAGCCCCAGCATTTT
.	TRBJ2-1	.	TRBV7-6	CASSLADSIWFQFF	TGTGCCAGCAGCTTAGCCGACAGCATCTGGTTTCAGTTCTTC
once	TRBJ2-5	.	TRBV7-8	CASRENSKTQYF	TGTGCCTCTCGGGAGAATTCAAAGACCCAGTACTTC
.	TRBJ2-2	.	TRBV5-1	CASSFPGTGNTGELFF	TGCGCCAGCAGCTTTCCGGGAACGGGGAACACCGGGGAGCTGTTTTTT
.	TRBJ2-3	.	TRBV27	CASTRGDTQYF	TGTGCCAGCACCCGAGGGGATACGCAGTATTTT
.	TRBJ2-7	TRBD1	TRBV9	CASSARDREYEQYF	TGTGCCAGCAGCGCACGGGACAGAGAGTACGAGCAGTACTTC
few	TRBJ2-3	.	TRBV15	CATSRDGGAGTDTQYF	TGTGCCACCAGCAGAGATGGCGGAGCGGGCACAGATACGCAGTATTTT
.	TRBJ2-7	.	TRBV20-1	CSARAGVEQYF	TGCAGTGCTAGAGCGGGGGTCGAGCAGTACTTC
.	TRBJ2-5	.	TRBV27	CASRLDPTIETQYF	TGTGCCAGCAGACTAGACCCCACAATAGAGACCCAGTACTTC
few	TRBJ1-1	.	TRBV6-1	CASRNTITEAFF	TGTGCCAGCAGAAACACGATCACTGAAGCTTTCTTT
.	TRBJ2-1	TRBD2	TRBV7-3	CASSSGLAGVLGEQFF	TGTGCCAGCAGCTCTGGACTAGCGGGAGTACTTGGTGAGCAGTTCTTC
.	TRBJ2-7	TRBD2	TRBV28	CASSSPGTSVSEQYF	TGTGCCAGCAGTAGCCCGGGGACTAGTGTCAGCGAGCAGTACTTC
.	TRBJ2-5	TRBD2	TRBV7-6	CASSLEGTSGGRETQYF	TGTGCCAGCAGCTTAGAGGGGACTAGCGGGGGCCGGGAGACCCAGTACTTC
.	TRBJ1-1	.	TRBV28	CASSSNRVSEAFF	TGTGCCAGCAGTTCCAACAGGGTTAGCGAAGCTTTCTTT
.	TRBJ2-7	TRBD1	TRBV30	CAWSVGNLRQGQYEQYF	TGTGCCTGGAGTGTGGGAAACCTCCGACAGGGTCAGTACGAGCAGTACTTC
.	TRBJ2-3	TRBD2	TRBV7-6	CASSLSGGDAGEDTQYF	TGTGCCAGCAGTCTCTCCGGAGGAGATGCGGGAGAAGATACGCAGTATTTT
.	TRBJ1-1	.	TRBV7-8	CASSRARVVNTEAFF	TGTGCCAGCAGCCGTGCTCGGGTGGTGAACACTGAAGCTTTCTTT